Listed below are T cell receptor beta chains from one sample, sequenced in a study of T cell responses to AZD1222 COVID-19 vaccine. The assay was immunoSEQ multiplex PCR, and TCRdb's table has in-frame clones only and misses some. The sample has some 140,000 clones, approximately 91% seen once; the top ten hold 1.5% to 2%. This specimen consisted of peripheral blood, obtained on day 0 of AZD1222 vaccination. Receptors originate from an adult in good health. Each CDR3 is given with its conserved first and last residue. D genes are given only for firm matches. The size field is filled for only some rows; it gives once, few, many or a size class.

V	D	J	size	CDR3	DNA
TRBV7-6	NA	TRBJ2-5	few	CASSSRGETQYF	TGTGCCAGCAGCTCACGGGGGGAGACCCAGTACTTC
TRBV4-2	NA	TRBJ1-3	NA	CASSQVDGFPLAGNTIYF	TGTGCCAGCAGCCAAGTCGACGGTTTTCCACTCGCTGGAAACACCATATATTTT
TRBV24-1	TRBD2	TRBJ2-5	NA	CATSDGREETQYF	TGTGCCACCAGTGATGGGAGGGAAGAGACCCAGTACTTC
TRBV5-5	NA	TRBJ1-1	NA	CASSFSYQIGTEAFF	TGTGCCAGCAGCTTTTCTTACCAAATTGGGACTGAAGCTTTCTTT
TRBV5-6	NA	TRBJ1-2	NA	CASSSVAGGGGYTF	TGTGCCAGCAGCTCAGTCGCCGGGGGCGGGGGCTACACCTTC
TRBV19	TRBD2	TRBJ2-4	NA	CASSKPFPREGSRTKNIQYF	TGTGCCAGTAGTAAACCCTTTCCAAGGGAGGGATCCAGGACCAAAAACATTCAGTACTTC
TRBV27	NA	TRBJ2-2	NA	CASSLGGGELFF	TGTGCCAGCAGTTTAGGTGGCGGGGAGCTGTTTTTT
TRBV19	NA	TRBJ2-7	NA	CASSGSHTYEQYF	TGTGCCAGTAGCGGGAGCCATACCTACGAGCAGTACTTC
TRBV20-1	NA	TRBJ1-6	NA	CSASGDNDSPLHF	TGCAGTGCTAGTGGTGACAACGATTCACCCCTCCACTTT
TRBV7-2	NA	TRBJ1-4	NA	CASRGRGAPNEKLFF	TGTGCCAGCAGGGGCAGGGGTGCACCTAATGAAAAACTGTTTTTT
TRBV2	NA	TRBJ1-2	once	CASITGTNYGYTF	TGTGCCAGTATCACAGGGACTAACTATGGCTACACCTTC
TRBV9	TRBD2	TRBJ2-2	NA	CASSVKRGGGLVPTGELFF	TGTGCCAGCAGCGTAAAGCGGGGTGGCGGACTAGTCCCCACCGGGGAGCTGTTTTTT
TRBV28	NA	TRBJ1-6	NA	CASSVPGNSPLHF	TGTGCCAGCAGTGTACCGGGGAATTCACCCCTCCACTTT
TRBV7-8	TRBD1	TRBJ1-1	NA	CASLRQGANPIIEAFF	TGTGCCAGCTTAAGACAGGGGGCGAACCCGATTATTGAAGCTTTCTTT
TRBV18	NA	TRBJ1-5	NA	CASSPPTAGFQPQHF	TGTGCCAGCTCACCACCAACCGCGGGATTTCAGCCCCAGCATTTT
TRBV7-9	NA	TRBJ2-7	NA	CASSPGFGSYEQYF	TGTGCCAGCAGCCCAGGGTTTGGCTCCTACGAGCAGTACTTC
TRBV7-6	NA	TRBJ2-1	NA	CASTNPYHNEQFF	TGTGCCAGCACGAATCCCTACCACAATGAGCAGTTCTTC
TRBV6-5	NA	TRBJ2-7	few	CASRTGGGAYEQYF	TGTGCCAGCAGAACGGGAGGGGGCGCGTACGAGCAGTACTTC
TRBV27	NA	TRBJ1-1	NA	CASSPRGVNTEAFF	TGTGCCAGCAGTCCCCGGGGGGTGAACACTGAAGCTTTCTTT
TRBV5-1	NA	TRBJ1-5	NA	CASSLHGSNQPQHF	TGCGCCAGCAGCTTGCACGGCAGCAATCAGCCCCAGCATTTT
TRBV7-3	NA	TRBJ1-1	NA	CASSLDRNTEAFF	TGTGCCAGCAGCTTAGACAGGAACACTGAAGCTTTCTTT
TRBV28	TRBD1	TRBJ1-3	NA	CASSSGTASGNTIYF	TGTGCCAGCAGTTCCGGGACAGCATCTGGAAACACCATATATTTT